These 29 T cell receptor beta chains came from one sample sequenced in a study of metastatic and nonmetastatic thyroid tumors. With MiXCR, TCRdb called clones anew from the PCR reads. This repertoire shows about 41,000 clones, around 10% found once; its top ten account for 20% to 25%. Every patient was untreated before thyroid surgery. Sequences were obtained from blood. The receptors were gathered from a female donor with papillary thyroid cancer or a benign thyroid nodule (not recorded which). Some clones in this sample may be carry-over from other donors' samples.

This clone was counted ten times or more. This chain connects TRBV6-1 to TRBJ2-5; D is unresolved. The germline V and J ends were trimmed by 7 bases and 2 bases, with 20 bases remaining between them. This CDR3 region has 16 residues. Germline CDR1 is MNHNS and CDR2 is SASEGT. The CDR3 nucleotides are TGTGCCAGCACGGCCCCAGGAAAGGCCCAACAAGAGACCCAGTACTTC. It specifies CASTAPGKAQQETQYF.

This clone occurred many times. The CDR3 DNA is TGTGCCAGCAGCTTAGATCCAGGTGCGGGGGGGAATGAGCAGTTCTTC. This gives the protein CASSLDPGAGGNEQFF. The chain is built from TRBV11-3 and TRBJ2-1; 9 bases match TRBD2. Trimming cost V 0 bases and J 7 bases; bases outside gene matches: 7. The germline V gene encodes CDR1 SGHNT and CDR2 YENEEA. This CDR3 is built from 16 residues. Filled out from reference TRBV11-3 and TRBJ2-1, the complete variable domain reads EAGVVQSPRYKIIEKKQPVAFWCNPISGHNTLYWYLQNLGQGPELLIRYENEEAVDDSQLPKDRFSAERLKGVDSTLKIQPAELGDSAVYLCASSLDPGAGGNEQFFGPGTRLTVL.

At least ten counts were recorded for this clone. The sample carries other DNA sequences with the same CDR3. The chain carries TRBV20-1 and TRBJ2-7, with D tentatively TRBD2 (6 bases). V lost 2 bases and J lost 4, with 12 bases in between. The CDR3 length is 13 residues. Germline-derived CDR1 and CDR2 are DFQATT and SNEGSKA (reference sequence). CDR3 bases: TGCAGTGCTAGACCCTCCGGGAGTTACGAGCAGTACTTC. It specifies CSARPSGSYEQYF.

This clone counts as medium-sized (0.01 to 0.1%). Other DNA sequences in the sample encode the same CDR3. The CDR3 region is CSARDNTGATGYGYTF. The CDR3 DNA follows: TGCAGTGCTAGAGATAATACAGGGGCCACAGGCTATGGCTACACCTTC. The rearrangement links TRBV20-1 to TRBJ1-2, with TRBD1 identical over 7 bases. J lost 4 bases, V lost 0 bases, and 11 bases had no gene match. Germline CDR1 and CDR2: DFQATT and SNEGSKA (reference sequence). The CDR3 is 16 amino acids.

In its sample, this clone was seen a few times. This may be a read error, as it is one base from a much larger clone. The V gene is TRBV3-1, the J gene TRBJ2-3; 7 nucleotides align to TRBD1. The J segment lost 5 bases and the V segment lost 4 bases, leaving 9 bases of the junction unmatched. CDR3 size: 15 residues. Germline V gene data show CDR1 as LGHDT and CDR2 as YNNKEL (reference sequence). The DNA of the CDR3 is TGTGCCAGCAGCCGAGAGGGGGCGCCGGAAGATACGCAGTATTTT. This encodes CASSREGAPEDTQYF.

This clone was seen many times. The V gene is TRBV10-3, the J gene TRBJ2-7; 9 bases align to TRBD1. V lost 6 bases to trimming and J lost 3 bases; unmatched junction nucleotides: 15. Germline V CDR1 and CDR2: ENHRY, SYGVKD. The CDR3 has 17 amino acids. For the CDR3, the DNA is TGTGCCATCAGCAATTGGACAGGGGATCGGGAGTACTACGAGCAGTACTTC. This codes for CAISNWTGDREYYEQYF.

This clone was detected ten times or more. The chain employs TRBV30 and TRBJ2-2, with 8 bases identical to TRBD2. The CDR3 consists of 15 residues. Unmatched junction bases numbered 7, after V lost 1 base and J lost 6 bases. CDR1 GTSNPN and CDR2 SVGIG come from the germline V gene (reference sequence). The CDR3 region has the DNA TGTGCCTGGAGTGATAGCGGGGACCTGGCCGGGGAGCTGTTTTTT. This translates into CAWSDSGDLAGELFF.

This clone was recorded many times. The gene calls are TRBV5-5 and TRBJ1-2; 7 bases align to TRBD1. The CDR3 loop spans 16 amino acids. Germline loops: CDR1 SGHKS, CDR2 YYEKEE (reference sequence). The junction had 10 bases not matched to a gene; V was cut back by 2 bases and J by 3 bases. This CDR3 reads CASSLGPEGAYYGYTF. CDR3 sequence (DNA): TGTGCCAGCAGCTTAGGCCCCGAGGGGGCATACTATGGCTACACCTTC.

This clone was counted many times. This rearrangement joins TRBV2 to TRBJ1-5; no firm D call. The V and J ends lost 2 bases and 5 bases respectively, with 16 bases between them. Germline CDR1 SNHLY, CDR2 FYNNEI. The CDR3 sequence is 16 residues long. As DNA, the CDR3 is TGTGCCAGCAGTGAAAATCACCCAAAGTTGCATCAGCCCCAGCATTTT. As protein: CASSENHPKLHQPQHF.

Comments on this clone: The junction departs from germline at one end; a sequencing error may be responsible. The chain has TRBV4-3 and TRBJ2-5, with a weak D call TRBD2 (5 bases). The CDR3 is 13 residues long. Germline V gene data show CDR1 as LGHNA and CDR2 as YSLEER. The CDR3 reads CASSQGTQDTQYF. For the CDR3, the DNA is TGCGCCAGCAGCCAAGGGACTCAAGATACCCAATACTTC.

This clone was counted at least ten times. The CDR3 region is CASSRSGGLNTIYF. The CDR3 nucleotides are TGTGCCAGCAGCCGATCGGGAGGGCTGAACACCATATATTTT. The chain links TRBV3-1 to TRBJ1-3; the D is unclear. This CDR3 has 14 amino acids. Per the germline V gene, CDR1 is LGHDT and CDR2 is YNNKEL (reference sequence). Trimming cost V 4 bases and J 7 bases, with 14 bases left between them.

The chain carries TRBV6-2 or TRBV6-3 and TRBJ1-6; D not certain. The CDR3 contains 15 residues. V lost 2 bases, J lost 6 bases, and 11 bases lay in between. Germline V gene lookup returns CDR1 MNHEY and CDR2 SVGEGT. CDR3 residues: CASSYGPPPNSPLHF. The DNA of the CDR3 is TGTGCCAGCAGTTACGGACCACCGCCTAATTCACCCCTCCACTTT.

Many counts were recorded for this clone. V usage is TRBV12-3 or TRBV12-4 and J usage is TRBJ2-7, with unresolved D. Trimming removed 2 bases from V and 5 bases from J, with 7 bases in between. This CDR3 has 12 amino acids. The CDR3 is CASSLNSHEQYF. The CDR3 coding sequence is TGTGCCAGCAGTTTAAATAGCCACGAGCAGTACTTC.

This clone showed up many times. The CDR3: CASKAGGSYEQYF. DNA for the CDR3: TGTGCCAGCAAGGCAGGGGGCTCCTACGAGCAGTACTTC. The J gene is TRBJ2-7, the V gene TRBV12-3 or TRBV12-4, with 7 nucleotides matching TRBD1. V lost 7 bases, J lost 0 bases, and 3 bases stayed unmatched. The CDR3 consists of 13 residues.

This clone was recorded at least ten times. The CDR3 reads CASSLYSGSSYNEQFF. CDR3 in DNA: TGTGCCAGCAGCCTTTATAGCGGGAGCTCCTACAATGAGCAGTTCTTC. The genes are TRBV7-3 and TRBJ2-1; 9 nucleotides line up with TRBD2. CDR1 and CDR2 from the germline V gene are SGHTA and FQGTGA. This CDR3 has 16 amino acids. Trimming removed 5 bases from V and 0 bases from J; junction bases left unmatched: 5. Based on the CDR3 plus reference TRBV7-3 and TRBJ2-1, the full variable domain is GAGVSQTPSNKVTEKGKYVELRCDPISGHTALYWYRQSLGQGPEFLIYFQGTGAADDSGLPNDRFFAVRPEGSVSTLKIQRTERGDSAVYLCASSLYSGSSYNEQFFGPGTRLTVL.

Many counts were recorded for this clone. This chain joins TRBV4-3 and TRBJ2-7, with 9 bases lining up with TRBD2. The CDR3 contains 17 residues. V lost 0 bases, J lost 0 bases, and 6 bases stayed unmatched. The germline CDR1 and CDR2 sequences are LGHNA and YSLEER. The CDR3 DNA follows: TGCGCCAGCAGCCAAGATCGGAGCGGGAGGTACTCCTACGAGCAGTACTTC. This gives the protein CASSQDRSGRYSYEQYF.

This clone showed up many times. The rearrangement links TRBV27 to TRBJ2-7; 9 nucleotides line up with TRBD1. The CDR3 spans 16 residues. Germline values: CDR1 MNHEY, CDR2 SMNVEV (reference sequence). J was trimmed by 5 bases and V by 5 bases; bases with no gene match: 13. The CDR3 DNA follows: TGTGCCAGCAGTACCCCCGGGACAGGGTTTAACCACGAGCAGTACTTC. It yields the protein CASSTPGTGFNHEQYF.

This clone was seen a few times. This sequence may be a read error, since a much larger clone differs from it by one base. J is TRBJ2-3 and V is TRBV9, with 9 bases lining up with TRBD2. Germline V CDR1 and CDR2: SGDLS, YYNGEE. This CDR3 spans 13 amino acids. The V segment lost 2 bases and the J segment 11 bases; nucleotides outside the gene matches: 6. The DNA of the CDR3 is TGTGCCAGCAGCGTCCTAGCGGGATGGGAGCAGTATTTT. Translating gives CASSVLAGWEQYF.

This clone was detected ten times or more. This rearrangement joins TRBV5-5 to TRBJ2-7; 7 bases line up with TRBD1. Losses at the gene ends were 2 bases for V and 6 bases for J; bases not matched to a gene: 2. Germline V gives CDR1 SGHKS, CDR2 YYEKEE (reference sequence). CDR3 length: 12 amino acids. The CDR3 spells CASSFTGVEQYF. The CDR3 DNA follows: TGTGCCAGCAGCTTTACAGGGGTCGAGCAGTACTTC.

The sample holds many counts of this clone. The J gene is TRBJ2-7, the V gene TRBV6-1; 14 positions match TRBD2. CDR1 and CDR2 (germline): MNHNS, SASEGT. This CDR3 region has 12 residues. Trimming at V came to 7 bases and at J to 13 bases, leaving 6 bases not matched to a gene. The CDR3 spells CASTGTSGSSYF. The CDR3 bases are TGTGCCAGCACCGGGACTAGCGGGAGTTCCTACTTC.

This clone was counted ten times or more. The chain joins TRBV28 to TRBJ2-2; 8 bases match TRBD2. The CDR3 runs to 17 residues. Trimming cost V 3 bases and J 4 bases; bases outside gene matches: 10. Germline loops: CDR1 MDHEN, CDR2 SYDVKM. CDR3 DNA sequence: TGTGCCAGCAGTTTTCTAAGTACTAGCGGAGGCACCGGGGAGCTGTTTTTT. Protein sequence: CASSFLSTSGGTGELFF.

In regard to this clone: Being one base from a much bigger clone, this may be a read error. CDR3 sequence: CASSHDDAGYTF. Here the CDR3 DNA reads TGTGCCAGCAGCCATGATGATGCTGGCTACACCTTC. This chain links TRBV14 with TRBJ1-2; D uncertain. Germline lookup yields CDR1 SGHDN and CDR2 FVKESK. V was pared by 3 bases and J by 7 bases, with 9 bases between. The CDR3 extends over 12 amino acids.

About this clone itself: Other DNA sequences in the sample encode the same CDR3. This chain connects TRBV7-2 to TRBJ2-1; D is uncertain. The V gene's germline CDR1 is SGHTA and CDR2 FQGNSA. The CDR3 contains 14 residues. Trimming took 5 bases from V and 8 from J, leaving 16 bases between them. The CDR3: CASSLTYEGDEQFF. CDR3 sequence (DNA): TGTGCCAGCAGCCTAACATACGAAGGTGATGAGCAGTTCTTC.

This clone was recorded only once. The rearrangement uses TRBV19 and TRBJ2-1; 8 bases agree with TRBD1. The V gene's germline CDR1 is LNHDA and CDR2 SQIVND (reference sequence). The CDR3 contains 13 residues. Unmatched junction bases numbered 6, after V lost 8 bases and J lost 6 bases. The CDR3 loop is CASSDREGNEQFF. CDR3 sequence (DNA): TGTGCCAGTTCGGACAGGGAAGGCAATGAGCAGTTCTTC. The full variable domain, in which reference TRBV19 and TRBJ2-1 provide the parts outside the CDR3, is DGGITQSPKYLFRKEGQNVTLSCEQNLNHDAMYWYRQDPGQGLRLIYYSQIVNDFQKGDIAEGYSVSREKKESFPLTVTSAQKNPTAFYLCASSDREGNEQFFGPGTRLTVL.

This clone was observed at least ten times. This CDR3 reads CSVERTGRETQYF. For the CDR3, the DNA is TGCAGCGTCGAAAGGACAGGGAGAGAGACCCAGTACTTC. This rearrangement joins TRBV29-1 to TRBJ2-5, with 8 bases matching TRBD1. This CDR3 is 13 amino acids long. Per germline, CDR1 SQVTM and CDR2 ANQGSEA. V lost 6 bases to trimming and J lost 4 bases; unmatched junction nucleotides: 7.

This clone has at least ten counts. This sequence joins TRBV12-3 or TRBV12-4 and TRBJ1-1; D not resolved. Deletions cut 5 bases from V and 1 base from J, with 14 bases between. The CDR3 runs 15 residues. In DNA form, the CDR3 reads TGTGCCAGCAGTCATTTAGAACAGCCGAACACTGAAGCTTTCTTT. Translated, it gives CASSHLEQPNTEAFF.

This clone appeared many times. This may be a read error, as it is one base from a much larger clone. Within the sample, other DNA sequences also encode this same CDR3. This rearrangement joins TRBV24-1 to TRBJ1-2; weak D call: TRBD1 (6 bases). CDR3 length: 13 amino acids. Germline loops: CDR1 KGHDR, CDR2 SFDVKD. The DNA for the CDR3 is TGCGCCACCAGTGACCAGGGGAACTATGGCTACACCTTC. Protein sequence: CATSDQGNYGYTF.

This clone was picked up many times. This sample includes further DNA sequences coding for the same CDR3. DNA of the CDR3: TGCAGTGCTAGTACGGTACAGACCCTAAACACCATATATTTT. This encodes CSASTVQTLNTIYF. The genes are TRBV20-1 and TRBJ1-3, with unresolved D. V dropped 3 bases and J dropped 6 bases, with 15 bases sitting between them. The CDR3 extends over 14 amino acids. The germline gives CDR1 DFQATT, CDR2 SNEGSKA (reference sequence).

This sequence joins TRBV9 and TRBJ1-2; 8 bases agree with TRBD1. In germline, CDR1 is SGDLS, CDR2 YYNGEE. V trimming: 5 bases; J trimming: 2 bases; junction bases outside the gene matches: 8. The CDR3 has 15 amino acids. The CDR3 region is CASSVTQGVNYGYTF. The CDR3 bases are TGTGCCAGCAGTGTAACACAGGGGGTGAACTATGGCTACACCTTC.